Listed below are T cell receptor beta chains from one sample, sequenced in a study of blood T cell repertoires in COVID-19. Measured with immunoSEQ multiplex PCR; TCRdb has only the in-frame clones, and not every one. Here the sample spans some 200,000 clones, around 84% being singletons. The source material was peripheral blood. These receptors came from a woman over 75 with COVID-19, enrolled during active disease. Each CDR3 is given with its conserved first and last residue. The D gene is left open where the match is weak.

d_call v_call cdr3_aa
- TRBV5-4 CASSSGTKETQYF
- TRBV21-1 CASSFRLAYEQYF
TRBD1 TRBV6-6 CASSGPGQGAETQYF
TRBD1 TRBV18 CASSMTGGYEQYF
- TRBV24-1 CATGKPGTNEQFF
TRBD1 TRBV10-3 CAISEQGASNQPQHF
TRBD1 TRBV6-5 CASRPPGTVNGELFF
TRBD2 TRBV2 CASSGLAGATGELFF
- TRBV18 CASSPSGGTGMNTEAFF
TRBD1 TRBV3-1/TRBV3-2 CASSRQRTGGGYGYTF
- TRBV11-2 CASSLDTEVYPLSGNTIYF
- TRBV6-5 CASRPRISQPQHF
- TRBV4-1 CASSQGAGGTDTQYF
TRBD2 TRBV5-1 CASSLGFGLAGNNEQFF
TRBD1 TRBV19 CASATGPLSPLHF
- TRBV7-2 CASSLGGLGGNTIYF
TRBD1 TRBV6-5 CASSPGQGKGSPLHF
- TRBV28 CASSLRGAGEKLFF
- TRBV28 CASSSGIPMNTEAFF
TRBD1 TRBV7-2 CASTPPPGQSYNEQFF
- TRBV5-5 CASSFQGSYEQYF
TRBD2 TRBV7-2 CASSPRGLAGGRGNEQFF
TRBD2 TRBV9 CASSTTSGIYNEQFF
- TRBV2 CASSVQQGVYGYTF
- TRBV19 CASKDSNSNQPQHF
TRBD1 TRBV28 CASRRAGGENQPQHF
- TRBV19 CASSSPDSRNQPQHF
- TRBV3-1/TRBV3-2 CASSHMSLPGYTF
- TRBV18 CASSPSAGSNQPQHF
- TRBV5-1 CASSSPPGGYTF
TRBD1 TRBV4-2 CASSQEGGRGETQYF
- TRBV6-1 CASSEAPLLAKNIQYF
- TRBV6-1 CASSETQGNYGYTF
TRBD1 TRBV29-1 CSAQTGVGTEAFF
- TRBV5-8 CASSLRTVFYGYTF
- TRBV7-6 CASMAGRFNEQFF
- TRBV5-1 CASSLYGTMKETQYF
- TRBV6-1 CASSEAGKLQGKDTQYF
TRBD1 TRBV19 CASSIGQGLNTQYF
TRBD1 TRBV5-5 CASSLNQGAPSGNTIYF
TRBD1 TRBV7-8 CASSLLAKGQGGQETQYF
TRBD2 TRBV19 CASSARLAGGTDTQYF
- TRBV27 CASSPAGSGSYNEQFF
- TRBV24-1 CATSDSGHVYGYTF
- TRBV12-3/TRBV12-4 CASRETGYGYTF
TRBD2 TRBV28 CASSFRTSFRETQYF
TRBD2 TRBV5-1 CASSFSGGLANEQFF
- TRBV2 CASSVMSGDGYTF
TRBD1 TRBV7-6 CASSSGQGLHQPQHF
- TRBV4-3 CASSQDRRGSYNEQFF
- TRBV7-9 CAARAGNEQFF
- TRBV28 CASSVGSRVGYTF
- TRBV7-9 CASSNTTGPEAFF